This T cell receptor beta chain comes out of a study of blood T cell repertoires in COVID-19. For the study at large: Samples taken during acute and convalescent COVID-19 were collected in the United States, Italy and Spain.

Trimming took 7 bases from V and 1 from J; bases not matched to a gene: 8. Germline V gene sequence: CDR1 MDHEN, CDR2 SYDVKM. CDR3 size: 15 residues. This clone occurred once. Enrolled during active infection, Seattle patients were then followed longitudinally. Authors' processing steps: How many nucleated cells were present was estimated from reference gene primer amplification. Some clones are missing from TCRdb's copy, which holds only in-frame ones; the method was immunoSEQ multiplex PCR. Clone size and V and J calls were adopted from that table, with D and trimming inferred from the DNA. The sample has about 45,000 clones, approximately 90% seen once.

Sequencing used peripheral blood. V is TRBV28 and J is TRBJ2-7; 9 bases match TRBD2. This clonotype originated in a man in his forties or fifties with COVID-19, enrolled during active disease. CDR3 loop: CASISSGSQSYEQYF. The CDR3 nucleotides are TGTGCCAGCATCAGTAGCGGGAGTCAATCCTACGAGCAGTACTTC.